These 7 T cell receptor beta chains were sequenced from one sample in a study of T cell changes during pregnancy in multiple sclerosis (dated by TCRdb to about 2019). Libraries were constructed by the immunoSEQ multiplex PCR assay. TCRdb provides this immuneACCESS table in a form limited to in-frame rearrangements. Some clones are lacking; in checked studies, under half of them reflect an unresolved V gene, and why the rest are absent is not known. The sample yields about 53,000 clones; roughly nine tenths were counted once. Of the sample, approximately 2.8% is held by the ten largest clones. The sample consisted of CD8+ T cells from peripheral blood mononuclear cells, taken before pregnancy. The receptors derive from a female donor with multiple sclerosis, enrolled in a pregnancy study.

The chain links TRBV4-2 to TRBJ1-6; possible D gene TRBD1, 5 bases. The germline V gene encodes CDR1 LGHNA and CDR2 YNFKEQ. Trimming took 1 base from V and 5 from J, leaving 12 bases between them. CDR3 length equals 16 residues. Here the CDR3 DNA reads TGTGCCAGCAGCCAAGGGGCAGGGCCGAATAATTCACCCCTCCACTTT. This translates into CASSQGAGPNNSPLHF.

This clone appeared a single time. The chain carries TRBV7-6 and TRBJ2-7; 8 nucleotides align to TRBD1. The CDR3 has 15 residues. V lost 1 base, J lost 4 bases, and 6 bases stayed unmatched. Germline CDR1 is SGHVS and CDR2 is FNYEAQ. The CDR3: CASSLGQGSSYEQYF. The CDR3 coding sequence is TGTGCCAGCAGCTTAGGACAGGGGTCATCGTACGAGCAGTACTTC.

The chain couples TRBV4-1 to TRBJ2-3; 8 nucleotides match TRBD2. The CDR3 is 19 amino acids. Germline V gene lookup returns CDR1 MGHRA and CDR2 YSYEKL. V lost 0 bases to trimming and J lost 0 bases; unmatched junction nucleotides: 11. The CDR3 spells CASSQDLSGGLSSTDTQYF. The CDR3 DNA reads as TGCGCCAGCAGCCAAGATTTGAGCGGGGGCCTGTCTAGCACAGATACGCAGTATTTT.

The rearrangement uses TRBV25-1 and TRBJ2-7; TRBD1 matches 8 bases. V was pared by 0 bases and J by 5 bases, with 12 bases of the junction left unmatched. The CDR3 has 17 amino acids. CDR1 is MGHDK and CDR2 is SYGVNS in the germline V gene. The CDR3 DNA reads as TGTGCCAGCAGTGAATATTTTTCGAGACAGGGGTTCCACGAGCAGTACTTC. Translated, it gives CASSEYFSRQGFHEQYF.

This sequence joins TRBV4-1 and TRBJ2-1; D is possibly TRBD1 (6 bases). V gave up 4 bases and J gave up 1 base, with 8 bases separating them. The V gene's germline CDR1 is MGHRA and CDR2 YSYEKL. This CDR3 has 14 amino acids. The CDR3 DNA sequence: TGCGCCAGCAGCCCTCAGGGGTCCTACAATGAGCAGTTCTTC. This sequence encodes CASSPQGSYNEQFF.

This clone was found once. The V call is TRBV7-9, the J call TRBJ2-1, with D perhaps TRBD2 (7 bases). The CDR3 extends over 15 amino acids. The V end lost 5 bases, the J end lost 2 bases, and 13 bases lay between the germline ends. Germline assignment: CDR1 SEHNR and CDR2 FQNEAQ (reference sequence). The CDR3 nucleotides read TGTGCCAGCAGCCGAGGAGGGGGGGCCTACAATGAGCAGTTCTTC. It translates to CASSRGGGAYNEQFF.

This CDR3 reads CASSVWDSLDEQFF. The CDR3, as DNA: TGTGCCAGCAGCGTCTGGGACTCTCTAGATGAGCAGTTCTTC. V usage is TRBV9 and J usage is TRBJ2-1; weak D call: TRBD2 (6 bases). The CDR3 consists of 14 residues. Germline V CDR1 and CDR2: SGDLS, YYNGEE. With 2 bases removed from V and 8 bases from J, the gap between germline ends came to 14 bases. Supplemented by reference TRBV9 and TRBJ2-1, the full variable domain reads DSGVTQTPKHLITATGQRVTLRCSPRSGDLSVYWYQQSLDQGLQFLIQYYNGEERAKGNILERFSAQQFPDLHSELNLSSLELGDSALYFCASSVWDSLDEQFFGPGTRLTVL.